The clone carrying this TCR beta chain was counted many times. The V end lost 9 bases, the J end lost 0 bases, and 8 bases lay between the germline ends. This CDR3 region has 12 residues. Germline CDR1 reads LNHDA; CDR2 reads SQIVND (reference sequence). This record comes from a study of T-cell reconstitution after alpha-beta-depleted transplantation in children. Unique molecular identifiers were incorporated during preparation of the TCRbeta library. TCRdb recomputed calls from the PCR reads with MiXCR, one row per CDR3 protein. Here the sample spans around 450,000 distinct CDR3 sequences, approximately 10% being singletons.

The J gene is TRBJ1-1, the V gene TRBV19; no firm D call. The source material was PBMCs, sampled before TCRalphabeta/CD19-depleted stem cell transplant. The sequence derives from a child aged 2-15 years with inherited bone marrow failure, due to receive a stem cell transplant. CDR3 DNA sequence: TGTGCCAGCACTTTCATGAACACTGAAGCTTTCTTT. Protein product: CASTFMNTEAFF.